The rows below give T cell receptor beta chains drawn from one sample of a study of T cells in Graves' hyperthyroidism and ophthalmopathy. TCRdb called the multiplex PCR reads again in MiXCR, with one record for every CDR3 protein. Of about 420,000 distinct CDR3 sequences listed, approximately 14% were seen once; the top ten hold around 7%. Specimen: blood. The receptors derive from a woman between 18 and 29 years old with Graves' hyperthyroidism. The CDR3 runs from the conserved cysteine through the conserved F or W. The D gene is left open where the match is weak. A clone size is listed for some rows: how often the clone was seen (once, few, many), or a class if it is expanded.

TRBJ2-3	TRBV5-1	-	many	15	TGCGCCAGCGACCCCGGGCTAGCCGGCACAGATACGCAGTATTTT	CASDPGLAGTDTQYF
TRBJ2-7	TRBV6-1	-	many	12	TGTGCCAGCAACCTACCCTTACACGAGCAGTACTTC	CASNLPLHEQYF
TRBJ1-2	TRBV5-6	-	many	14	TGTGCCAGCAGCTTGTTCAGGCGCAACTATGGCTACACCTTC	CASSLFRRNYGYTF
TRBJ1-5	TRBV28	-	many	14	TGTGCCAGCAGTTTCATCAGATTTTATCAGCCCCAGCATTTT	CASSFIRFYQPQHF
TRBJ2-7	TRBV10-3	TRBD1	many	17	TGTGCCATCACGCCGGATACAGGGGGCACAGATACCTACGAGCAGTACTTC	CAITPDTGGTDTYEQYF
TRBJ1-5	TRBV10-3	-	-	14	TGTGCCATCAGCGGGGACTCGAGCAATCAGCCCCAGCATTTT	CAISGDSSNQPQHF
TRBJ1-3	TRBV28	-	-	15	TGTGCCAGCAGGTTAGGCCTGACCTCTGGAAACACCATATATTTT	CASRLGLTSGNTIYF
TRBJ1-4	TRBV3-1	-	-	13	TGTGCCAGCAGCCAAGGGCTAATTGAAAAACTGTTTTTT	CASSQGLIEKLFF
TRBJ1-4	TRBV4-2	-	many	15	TGTGCCAGCAGCCAAGATCTCGGGAGTAATGAAAAACTGTTTTTT	CASSQDLGSNEKLFF
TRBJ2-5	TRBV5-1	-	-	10	TGCGCCAGGGGGAGAGAGACCCAGTACTTC	CARGRETQYF
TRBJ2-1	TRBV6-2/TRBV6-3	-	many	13	TGTGCCAGCGCTTACCAGGGGGGGAATGAGCAGTTCTTC	CASAYQGGNEQFF
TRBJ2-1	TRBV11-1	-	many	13	TGTGCCAGCAGCCCGTGGGGGAACAATGAGCAGTTCTTC	CASSPWGNNEQFF
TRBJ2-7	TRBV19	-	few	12	TGTGCCAGTAGTATTGGACAAGGCGAGCAGTACTTC	CASSIGQGEQYF
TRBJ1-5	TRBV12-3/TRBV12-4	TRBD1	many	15	TGTGCCAGCAGCGCTAACCAGGGGGATATTCAGCCCCAGCATTTT	CASSANQGDIQPQHF
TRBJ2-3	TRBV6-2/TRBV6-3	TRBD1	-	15	TGTGCCAGCAGTTCAGGGGGCGTTTGGGCAGATACGCAGTATTTT	CASSSGGVWADTQYF
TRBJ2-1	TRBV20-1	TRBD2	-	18	TGCAGTGCTAGAGATGTGGCTAGCGGGGGGAGCTCCTACAATGAGCAGTTCTTC	CSARDVASGGSSYNEQFF
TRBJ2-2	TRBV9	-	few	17	TGTGCCAGCAGCGCCGAGGGACTCCTCGTGGGGGCCGGGGAGCTGTTTTTT	CASSAEGLLVGAGELFF
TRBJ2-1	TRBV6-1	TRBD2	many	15	TGTGCCAGCAGGCCCATGGCGGGAGGTACCCATGAGCAGTTCTTC	CASRPMAGGTHEQFF
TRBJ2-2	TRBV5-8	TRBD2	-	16	TGTGCCAGCAGCTCAGGACTAGCGGGAGTTACCGGGGAGCTGTTTTTT	CASSSGLAGVTGELFF
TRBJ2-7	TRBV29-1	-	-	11	TGCAGCGCCACACAAAGGAACAAGCAGTACTTC	CSATQRNKQYF
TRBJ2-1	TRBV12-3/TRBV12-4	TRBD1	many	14	TGTGCCAGCCGATCAGGGGGCGCGTTTAATGAGCAGTTCTTC	CASRSGGAFNEQFF
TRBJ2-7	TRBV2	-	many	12	TGTGCCAGCAGTGATAGCGGAAACGAGCAGTACTTC	CASSDSGNEQYF
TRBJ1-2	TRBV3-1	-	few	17	TGTGCCAGCAGCCAAGTTAGGGCTTTTGAGCACCCCTATGGCTACACCTTC	CASSQVRAFEHPYGYTF
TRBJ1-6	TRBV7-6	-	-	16	TGTGCCAGCAGCTTAGCACCCTCGCGGGGGATTTCACCCCTCCACTTT	CASSLAPSRGISPLHF
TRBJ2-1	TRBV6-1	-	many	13	TGTGCCACCAAAAAAGCGGGTTACAATGAGCAGTTCTTC	CATKKAGYNEQFF
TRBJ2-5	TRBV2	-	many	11	TGTGCCAGCCTTCACGGGGGGACCCAGTACTTC	CASLHGGTQYF
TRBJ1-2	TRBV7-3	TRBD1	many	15	TGTGCCAGCAGCCCGGGGACAGGTTGGTCCTATGGCTACACCTTC	CASSPGTGWSYGYTF
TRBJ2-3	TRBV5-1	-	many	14	TGCGCCAGCAGCTTGGACTTACTCACAGATACGCAGTATTTT	CASSLDLLTDTQYF
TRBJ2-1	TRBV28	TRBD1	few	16	TGTGCCATACTTTCGGTTGAGGGGGCGTCCTACAATGAGCAGTTCTTC	CAILSVEGASYNEQFF
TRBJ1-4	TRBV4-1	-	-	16	TGCGCCAGCAGCCAAGAAGGCGGGGGTTTTTATGAAAAACTGTTTTTT	CASSQEGGGFYEKLFF
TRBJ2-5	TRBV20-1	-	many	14	TGCAGTGCTAGAGATTTCCGGCGCCAAGAGACCCAGTACTTC	CSARDFRRQETQYF
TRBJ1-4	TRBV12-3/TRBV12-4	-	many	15	TGTGCCAGCAGTCCCCGGGACCCAACTAATGAAAAACTGTTTTTT	CASSPRDPTNEKLFF
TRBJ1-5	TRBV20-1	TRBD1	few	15	TGCAGTGCTAGAGCAAGGGACAGTCATAATCAGCCCCAGCATTTT	CSARARDSHNQPQHF
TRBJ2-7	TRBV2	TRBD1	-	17	TGTGCCAGCAGTGGCCGTGGGGACAGGGTAAAATTTTACGAGCAGTACTTC	CASSGRGDRVKFYEQYF
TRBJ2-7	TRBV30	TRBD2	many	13	TGTGCCTGGCCTAGCGGGAGGGGCGACGAGCAGTACTTC	CAWPSGRGDEQYF
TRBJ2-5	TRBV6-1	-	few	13	TGTGCCAGCAGTGTAATGGGGCGGGAGACCCAGTACTTC	CASSVMGRETQYF
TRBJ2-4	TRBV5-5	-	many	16	TGTGCCAGCAGCTTGGCCCGGTCGCAAGTCCAAAACATTCAGTACTTC	CASSLARSQVQNIQYF
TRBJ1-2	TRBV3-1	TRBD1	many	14	TGTGCCAGCAGCCAAGTGAAGACAGGGGTTGGCTACACCTTC	CASSQVKTGVGYTF
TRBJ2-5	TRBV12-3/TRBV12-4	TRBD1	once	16	TGTGCCAGCAGTCGAGGGGACAGGGAATTGGAAGAGACCCAGTACTTC	CASSRGDRELEETQYF
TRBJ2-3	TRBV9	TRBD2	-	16	TGTGCCAGCAGCGTAGGACTAGCTTCGAGCACAGATACGCAGTATTTT	CASSVGLASSTDTQYF
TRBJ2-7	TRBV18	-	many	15	TGTGCCAGCTCACTTAACAGGGCGGCTCCCTACGAGCAGTACTTC	CASSLNRAAPYEQYF
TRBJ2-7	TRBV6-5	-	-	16	TGTGCCAGCAGTTACTCGGGGACGGGGAGCTCCTACGAGCAGTACTTC	CASSYSGTGSSYEQYF
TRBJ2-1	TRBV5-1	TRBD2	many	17	TGCGCCAGCAGCTTGGGGATTCTAGCGGGGGGGTACAATGAGCAGTTCTTC	CASSLGILAGGYNEQFF
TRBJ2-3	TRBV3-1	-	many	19	TGTGCCAGCAGCCAAGGAGTCTCTAGCTTGGCGGGCAGCACAGATACGCAGTATTTT	CASSQGVSSLAGSTDTQYF
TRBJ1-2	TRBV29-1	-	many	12	TGCAGCGTGATAGGACAGCCGGGAGGCTACACCTTC	CSVIGQPGGYTF
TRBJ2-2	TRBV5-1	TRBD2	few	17	TGCGCCAGCAGCCCTCGGACTAGCGGGAAGAACACCGGGGAGCTGTTTTTT	CASSPRTSGKNTGELFF
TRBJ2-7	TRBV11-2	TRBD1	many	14	TGTGCCAGCAGCTACGGACAGGGAAACTACGAGCAGTACTTC	CASSYGQGNYEQYF